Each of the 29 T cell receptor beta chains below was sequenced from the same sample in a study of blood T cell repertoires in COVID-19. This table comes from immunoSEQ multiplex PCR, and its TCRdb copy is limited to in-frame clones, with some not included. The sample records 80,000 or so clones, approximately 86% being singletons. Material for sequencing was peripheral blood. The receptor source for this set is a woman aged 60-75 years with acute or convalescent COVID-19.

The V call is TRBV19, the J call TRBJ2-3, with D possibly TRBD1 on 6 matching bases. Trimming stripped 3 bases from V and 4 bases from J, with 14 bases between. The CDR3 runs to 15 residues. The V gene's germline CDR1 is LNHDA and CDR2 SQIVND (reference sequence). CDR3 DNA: TGTGCCAGTAGTATTTGGGGGCGGTCGGCAGATACGCAGTATTTT. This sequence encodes CASSIWGRSADTQYF.

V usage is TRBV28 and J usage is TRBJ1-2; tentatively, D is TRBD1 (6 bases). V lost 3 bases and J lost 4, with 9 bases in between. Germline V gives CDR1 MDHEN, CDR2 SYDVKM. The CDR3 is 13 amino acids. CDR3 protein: CASSLRTVYGYTF. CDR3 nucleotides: TGTGCCAGCAGTTTGCGGACAGTCTATGGCTACACCTTC.

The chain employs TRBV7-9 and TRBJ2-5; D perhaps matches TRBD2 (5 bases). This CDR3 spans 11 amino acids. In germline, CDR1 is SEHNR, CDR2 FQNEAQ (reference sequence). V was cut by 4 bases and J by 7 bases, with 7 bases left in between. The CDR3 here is CASSSAGTQYF. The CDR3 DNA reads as TGTGCCAGCAGCTCCGCGGGGACCCAGTACTTC.

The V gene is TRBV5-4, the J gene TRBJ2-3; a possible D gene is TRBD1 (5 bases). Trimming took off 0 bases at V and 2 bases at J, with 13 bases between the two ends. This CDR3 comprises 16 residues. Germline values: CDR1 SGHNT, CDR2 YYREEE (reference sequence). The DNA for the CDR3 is TGTGCCAGCAGCTTGGGAAGGGGTCAACCCACAGATACGCAGTATTTT. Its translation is CASSLGRGQPTDTQYF.

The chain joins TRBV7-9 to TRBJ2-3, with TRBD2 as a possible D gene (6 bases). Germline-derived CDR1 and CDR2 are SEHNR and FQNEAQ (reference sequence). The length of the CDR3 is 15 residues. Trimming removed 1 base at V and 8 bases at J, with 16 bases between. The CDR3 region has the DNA TGTGCCAGCAGCTTAGTGGGACTGCTGAGGGGTACGCAGTATTTT. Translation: CASSLVGLLRGTQYF.

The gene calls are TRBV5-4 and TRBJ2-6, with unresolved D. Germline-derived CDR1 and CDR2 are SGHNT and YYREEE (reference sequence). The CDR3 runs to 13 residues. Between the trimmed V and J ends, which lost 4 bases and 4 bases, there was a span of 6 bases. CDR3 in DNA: TGTGCCAGCAGCGACATCGGGGCCAACGTCCTGACTTTC. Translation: CASSDIGANVLTF. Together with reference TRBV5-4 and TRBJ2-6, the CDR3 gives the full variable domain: ETGVTQSPTHLIKTRGQQVTLRCSSQSGHNTVSWYQQALGQGPQFIFQYYREEENGRGNFPPRFSGLQFPNYSSELNVNALELDDSALYLCASSDIGANVLTFGAGSRLTVL.

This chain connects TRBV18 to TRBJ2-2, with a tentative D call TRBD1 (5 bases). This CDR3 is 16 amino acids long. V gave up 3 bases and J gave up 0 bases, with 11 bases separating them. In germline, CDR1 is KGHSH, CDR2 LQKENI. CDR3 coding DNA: TGTGCCAGCTCACCGTACGCAGGGTCGAACACCGGGGAGCTGTTTTTT. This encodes CASSPYAGSNTGELFF.

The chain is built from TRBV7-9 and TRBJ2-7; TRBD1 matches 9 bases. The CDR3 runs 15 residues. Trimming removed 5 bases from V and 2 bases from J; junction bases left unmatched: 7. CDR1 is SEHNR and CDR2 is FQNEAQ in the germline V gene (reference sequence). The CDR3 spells CASSDGTGWTYEQYF. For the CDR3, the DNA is TGTGCCAGCAGCGACGGGACAGGGTGGACCTACGAGCAGTACTTC.

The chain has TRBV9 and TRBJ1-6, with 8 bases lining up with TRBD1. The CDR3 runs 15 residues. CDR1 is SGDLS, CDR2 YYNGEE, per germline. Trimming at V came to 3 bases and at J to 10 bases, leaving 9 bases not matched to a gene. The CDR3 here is CASSERTGLGSPLHF. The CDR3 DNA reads TGTGCCAGCAGCGAACGGACAGGGTTGGGGTCACCCCTCCACTTT.

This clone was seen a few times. DNA for the CDR3: TGTGCCAGCTCACCTACGACAGGGACTTTGGGTGAGCAGTTCTTC. This translates into CASSPTTGTLGEQFF. This chain joins TRBV18 and TRBJ2-1; possible D gene TRBD1, 7 bases. CDR1 KGHSH and CDR2 LQKENI come from the germline V gene. The CDR3 contains 15 residues. V gave up 3 bases and J gave up 9 bases, with 18 bases separating them. The complete variable domain, with remaining parts taken from reference TRBV18 and TRBJ2-1, reads NAGVMQNPRHLVRRRGQEARLRCSPMKGHSHVYWYRQLPEEGLKFMVYLQKENIIDESGMPKERFSAEFPKEGPSILRIQQVVRGDSAAYFCASSPTTGTLGEQFFGPGTRLTVL.

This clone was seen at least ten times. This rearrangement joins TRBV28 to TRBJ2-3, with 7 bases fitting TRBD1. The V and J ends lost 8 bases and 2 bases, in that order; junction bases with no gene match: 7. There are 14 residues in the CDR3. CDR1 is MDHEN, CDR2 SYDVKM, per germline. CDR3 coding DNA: TGTGCCAGCTTCAGACAGGGAACCACAGATACGCAGTATTTT. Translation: CASFRQGTTDTQYF.

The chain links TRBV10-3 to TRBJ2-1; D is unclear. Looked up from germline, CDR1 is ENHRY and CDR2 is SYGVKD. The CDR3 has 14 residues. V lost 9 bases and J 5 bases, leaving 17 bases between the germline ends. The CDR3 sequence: CAIGGEMKHNEQFF. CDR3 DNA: TGTGCCATAGGCGGAGAGATGAAGCACAATGAGCAGTTCTTC.

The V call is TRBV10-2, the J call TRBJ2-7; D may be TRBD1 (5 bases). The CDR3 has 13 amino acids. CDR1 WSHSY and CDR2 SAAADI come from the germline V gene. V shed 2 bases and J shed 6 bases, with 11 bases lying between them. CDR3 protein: CASSENRWSEQYF. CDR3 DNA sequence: TGCGCCAGCAGTGAGAACAGGTGGTCCGAGCAGTACTTC.

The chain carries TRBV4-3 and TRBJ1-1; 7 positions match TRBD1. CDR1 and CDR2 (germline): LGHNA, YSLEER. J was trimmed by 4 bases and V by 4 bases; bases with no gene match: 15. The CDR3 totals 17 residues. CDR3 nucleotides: TGCGCCAGCAGCCCCGGATTGGGACAGCATTCCAGCACTGAAGCTTTCTTT. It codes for CASSPGLGQHSSTEAFF.

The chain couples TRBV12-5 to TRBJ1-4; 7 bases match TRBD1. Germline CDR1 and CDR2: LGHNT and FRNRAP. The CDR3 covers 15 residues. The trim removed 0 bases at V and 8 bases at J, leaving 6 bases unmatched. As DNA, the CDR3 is TGTGCTAGTGGTTTGGTACTGTCAGGGGGGGAAAAACTGTTTTTT. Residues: CASGLVLSGGEKLFF.

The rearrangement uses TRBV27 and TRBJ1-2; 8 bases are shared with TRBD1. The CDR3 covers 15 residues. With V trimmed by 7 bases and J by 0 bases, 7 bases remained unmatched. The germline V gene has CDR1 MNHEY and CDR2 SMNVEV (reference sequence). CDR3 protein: CASTRGQGTNYGYTF. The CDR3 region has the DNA TGTGCCAGCACCCGAGGACAGGGCACTAACTATGGCTACACCTTC.

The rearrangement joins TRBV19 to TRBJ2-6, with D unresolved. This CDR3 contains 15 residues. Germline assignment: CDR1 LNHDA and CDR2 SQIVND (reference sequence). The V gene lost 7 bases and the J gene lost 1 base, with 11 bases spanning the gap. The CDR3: CASTTPRSGANVLTF. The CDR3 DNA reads TGTGCCAGTACCACCCCCCGGTCTGGGGCCAACGTCCTGACTTTC.

CDR3 region: CATRNRGMNTEAFF. For the CDR3, the DNA is TGTGCCACCAGAAACAGGGGGATGAACACTGAAGCTTTCTTT. J is TRBJ1-1 and V is TRBV15, with 8 bases aligning to TRBD1. Germline V gives CDR1 LNHNV, CDR2 YYDKDF (reference sequence). The J segment lost 0 bases and the V segment lost 6 bases, leaving 3 bases of the junction unmatched. This CDR3 is 14 amino acids long.

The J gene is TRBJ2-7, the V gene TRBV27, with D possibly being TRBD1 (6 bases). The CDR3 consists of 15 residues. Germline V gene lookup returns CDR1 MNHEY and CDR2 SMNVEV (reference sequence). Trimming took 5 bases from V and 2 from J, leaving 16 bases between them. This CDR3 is CASSPLGQHPYEQYF. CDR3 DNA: TGTGCCAGCAGTCCCCTAGGACAGCACCCCTACGAGCAGTACTTC.

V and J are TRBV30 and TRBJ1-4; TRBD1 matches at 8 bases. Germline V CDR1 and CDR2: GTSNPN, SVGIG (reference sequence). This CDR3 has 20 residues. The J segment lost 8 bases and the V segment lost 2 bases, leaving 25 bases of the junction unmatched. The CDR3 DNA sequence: TGTGCCTGGAGTCGTCCCAGCTTACAGGGGGGAATCCCCCTGGTAGAAAAACTGTTTTTT. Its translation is CAWSRPSLQGGIPLVEKLFF.

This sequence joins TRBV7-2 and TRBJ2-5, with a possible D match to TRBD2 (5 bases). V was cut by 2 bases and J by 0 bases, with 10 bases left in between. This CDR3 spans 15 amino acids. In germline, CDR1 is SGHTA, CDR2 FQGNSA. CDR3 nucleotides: TGTGCCAGCAGCTTACGCCCGGGGTACCAAGAGACCCAGTACTTC. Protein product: CASSLRPGYQETQYF.

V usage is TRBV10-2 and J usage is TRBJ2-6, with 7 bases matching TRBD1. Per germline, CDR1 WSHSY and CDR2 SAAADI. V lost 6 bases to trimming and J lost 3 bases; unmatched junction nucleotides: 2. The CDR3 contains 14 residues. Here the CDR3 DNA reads TGCGCCAGCAGCACAGGGGTTGGGGCCAACGTCCTGACTTTC. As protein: CASSTGVGANVLTF.

In DNA, the CDR3 is TGTGCCAGCAGCGTAGCGGGAGGTGACCAAGAGACCCAGTACTTC. Translation gives CASSVAGGDQETQYF. The chain recombines TRBV9 with TRBJ2-5; 7 nucleotides line up with TRBD2. CDR1 and CDR2 (germline): SGDLS, YYNGEE. Unmatched junction bases numbered 2, after V lost 0 bases and J lost 0 bases. The CDR3 extends over 15 amino acids.

In DNA, the CDR3 is TGTGCCAGTAGGGAACAGGGGGCCATGAACACTGAAGCTTTCTTT. Translation gives CASREQGAMNTEAFF. The V and J genes are TRBV19 and TRBJ1-1; the match to TRBD1 covers 9 bases. The CDR3 is 15 residues long. Germline V gives CDR1 LNHDA, CDR2 SQIVND (reference sequence). V gave up 6 bases and J gave up 0 bases; unmatched junction bases: 5.

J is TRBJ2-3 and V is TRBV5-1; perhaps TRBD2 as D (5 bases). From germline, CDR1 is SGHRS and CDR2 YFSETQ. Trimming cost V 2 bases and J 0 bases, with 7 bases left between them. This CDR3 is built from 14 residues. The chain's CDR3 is CASSLAVSTDTQYF. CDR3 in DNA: TGCGCCAGCAGCTTAGCGGTTAGCACAGATACGCAGTATTTT.

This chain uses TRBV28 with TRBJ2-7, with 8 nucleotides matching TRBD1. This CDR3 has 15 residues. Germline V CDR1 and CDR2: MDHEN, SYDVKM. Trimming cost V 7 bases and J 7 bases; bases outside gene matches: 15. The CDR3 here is CASTLPRQGAGEQYF. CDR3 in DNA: TGTGCCAGCACCCTCCCCCGGCAGGGGGCGGGAGAGCAGTACTTC.

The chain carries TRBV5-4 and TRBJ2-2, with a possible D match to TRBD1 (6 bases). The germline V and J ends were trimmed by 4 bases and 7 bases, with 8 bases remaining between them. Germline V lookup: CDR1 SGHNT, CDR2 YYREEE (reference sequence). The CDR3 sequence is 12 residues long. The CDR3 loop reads CASSPQGGELFF. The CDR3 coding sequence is TGTGCCAGCAGCCCACAGGGCGGGGAGCTGTTTTTT.

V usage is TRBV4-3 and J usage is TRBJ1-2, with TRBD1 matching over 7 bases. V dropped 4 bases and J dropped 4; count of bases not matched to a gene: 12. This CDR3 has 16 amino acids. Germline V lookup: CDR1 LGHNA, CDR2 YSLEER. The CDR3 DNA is TGCGCCAGCAGCCGGCAACAGGGGACACCTTTCTATGGCTACACCTTC. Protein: CASSRQQGTPFYGYTF.

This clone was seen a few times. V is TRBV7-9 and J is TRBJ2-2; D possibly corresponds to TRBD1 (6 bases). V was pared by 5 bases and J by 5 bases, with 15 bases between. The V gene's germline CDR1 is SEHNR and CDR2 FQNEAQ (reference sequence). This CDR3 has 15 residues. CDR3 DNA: TGTGCCAGCAGCACAGGGTCGATACGGACCGGGGAGCTGTTTTTT. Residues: CASSTGSIRTGELFF.